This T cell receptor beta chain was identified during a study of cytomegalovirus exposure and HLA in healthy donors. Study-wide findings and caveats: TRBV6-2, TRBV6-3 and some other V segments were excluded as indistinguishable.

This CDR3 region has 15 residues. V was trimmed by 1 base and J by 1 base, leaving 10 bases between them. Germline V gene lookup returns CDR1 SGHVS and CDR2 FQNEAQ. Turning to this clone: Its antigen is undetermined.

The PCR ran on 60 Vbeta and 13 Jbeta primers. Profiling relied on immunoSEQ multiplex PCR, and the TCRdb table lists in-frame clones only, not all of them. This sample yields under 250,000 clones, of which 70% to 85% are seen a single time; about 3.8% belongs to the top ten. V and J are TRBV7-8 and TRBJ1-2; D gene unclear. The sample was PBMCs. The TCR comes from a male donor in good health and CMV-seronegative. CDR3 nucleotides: TGTGCCAGCAGCTTAGTCCAGCGCAGTAACTATGGCTACACCTTC. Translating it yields CASSLVQRSNYGYTF.